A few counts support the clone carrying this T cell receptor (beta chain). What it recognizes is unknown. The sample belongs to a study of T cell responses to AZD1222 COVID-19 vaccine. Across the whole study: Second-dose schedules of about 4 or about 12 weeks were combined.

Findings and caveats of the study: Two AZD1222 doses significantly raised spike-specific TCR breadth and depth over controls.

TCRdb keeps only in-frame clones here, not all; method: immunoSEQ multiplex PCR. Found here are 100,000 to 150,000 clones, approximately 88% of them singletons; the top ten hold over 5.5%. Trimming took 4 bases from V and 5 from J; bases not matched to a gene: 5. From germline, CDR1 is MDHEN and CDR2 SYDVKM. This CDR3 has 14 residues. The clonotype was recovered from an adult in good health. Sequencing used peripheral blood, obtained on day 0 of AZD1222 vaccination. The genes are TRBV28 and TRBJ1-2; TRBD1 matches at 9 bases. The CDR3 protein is CASSSGTGLYGYTF. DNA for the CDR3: TGTGCCAGCAGTTCCGGGACAGGGCTTTATGGCTACACCTTC.